This T cell receptor beta chain was sequenced in a study of shared clonotypes between healthy human individuals. The authors divided CD4+ cells into CD45RA+ naive and CD45RA-negative memory subsets. This clone was seen only once. The CDR3 runs 12 residues. CDR1 SEHNR and CDR2 FQNEAQ come from the germline V gene (reference sequence). V was pared by 4 bases and J by 5 bases, with 8 bases between. Sequencing was performed with immunoSEQ multiplex PCR; in TCRdb, only in-frame clones are kept and a portion is missing. Of around 990,000 clones in the sample, 60% to 80% were seen once. This receptor was identified in a man aged 18 to 30 in good health. Some clones in this sample may be carry-over from other donors' samples. The specimen was memory CD4+ T cells from PBMCs. Subset specified: CD45RA-negative fraction. The V and J genes are TRBV7-9 and TRBJ2-5; the D gene is possibly TRBD2 (5 bases). CDR3 region: CASSSTGETQYF. The CDR3 bases are TGTGCCAGCAGCTCCACGGGGGAGACCCAGTACTTC.